A selection of T cell receptor beta chains follows, all from one sample in a study of T-cell reconstitution after alpha-beta-depleted transplantation in children. TCRdb re-analysed the PCR reads in MiXCR, keeping a single row per CDR3 protein. This sample has 490,000 or so distinct CDR3 sequences, with approximately 12% found just once. The sample in question was PBMCs from the stem cell graft donor, obtained from the stem cell graft. The source of these receptors is a human donor who donated a stem cell graft to a child with combined immunodeficiency. The CDR3 runs from the conserved cysteine through the conserved F or W. The order of the fields is D gene, V gene, J gene, clone size, CDR3 DNA, CDR3 protein. The D gene is left open where the match is weak. The listing skips clone size in some rows; elsewhere it reads once, few, many or a size class.

>TRBD1|TRBV7-2|TRBJ1-2|few
TGTGCCAGCAGCTTGACCCCGGGACAGCCCTCCTTC
CASSLTPGQPSF
>.|TRBV6-2/TRBV6-3|TRBJ1-2|.
TGTGCCAGCAGTTACCCCGAAGTAGGGGGACCGAACTATGGCTACACCTTC
CASSYPEVGGPNYGYTF
>.|TRBV3-1|TRBJ2-1|.
TGTGCCAGCAGCCGGACAGTTTCTAGCTCCTACAATGAGCAGTTCTTC
CASSRTVSSSYNEQFF
>.|TRBV12-3/TRBV12-4|TRBJ1-1|many
TGTGCCAGCAGTTTAGAGAGGTTACAAGCTTTCTTT
CASSLERLQAFF
>TRBD1|TRBV7-9|TRBJ2-2|.
TGTGCCAGCAGCCCCGACAGGGGACCCGGGGAGCTGTTTTTT
CASSPDRGPGELFF
>.|TRBV11-2|TRBJ2-1|.
TGTGCCAGCAGCCCGTTCCGGGGAGGCTACAATGAGCAGTTCTTC
CASSPFRGGYNEQFF
>.|TRBV27|TRBJ2-7|.
TGTGCCAGCAGTTCTAACGGGGGTGGATACGAGCAGTACTTC
CASSSNGGGYEQYF
>.|TRBV7-8|TRBJ2-7|few
TGTGCCAGCAGCTTAAGGCCGCAGGGGGGCAAGAGCTCCTACGAGCAGTACTTC
CASSLRPQGGKSSYEQYF
>.|TRBV25-1|TRBJ2-1|few
TGTGCCAGCAGTCCGCGGTTGGGGGCGGGGGAATATGAGCAGTTCTTC
CASSPRLGAGEYEQFF
>.|TRBV7-8|TRBJ2-6|.
TGTGCCAGCAGCTTAGCGGGGGCACCCGTCCTGACTTTC
CASSLAGAPVLTF
>.|TRBV4-3|TRBJ2-1|few
TGCGCCAGCAGCCAAGATGGGCAGGGGTCGGGAAATGAGCAGTTCTTC
CASSQDGQGSGNEQFF
>.|TRBV5-1|TRBJ2-5|.
TGCGCCAGCAGCTTGGAGCATGGGGGGACCCAGTACTTC
CASSLEHGGTQYF
>TRBD1|TRBV11-1|TRBJ2-1|.
TGTGCCAGCAGCGGGGACAGGGGGCTACAAGGGGGTGAGCAGTTCTTC
CASSGDRGLQGGEQFF
>TRBD2|TRBV4-2|TRBJ2-7|.
TGTGCCAGCAGCCAAGATAAAGGTAGCGGGGGGGATCTATCCTACGAGCAGTACTTC
CASSQDKGSGGDLSYEQYF
>TRBD2|TRBV11-3|TRBJ2-5|.
TGTGCCAGCAGCTCAACCTCTAGCGGGGGGGGTCAAGAGACCCAGTACTTC
CASSSTSSGGGQETQYF
>.|TRBV6-2/TRBV6-3|TRBJ2-7|many
TGTGCCAGCAGTTACGGGACGGGATACGAGCAGTACTTC
CASSYGTGYEQYF
>.|TRBV20-1|TRBJ2-1|.
TGCAGTGCGCACGACTACAATGAGCAGTTCTTC
CSAHDYNEQFF
>TRBD1|TRBV15|TRBJ1-5|many
TGTGCCACCAGGACCGGGACAGGGCCTTATAGCAATCAGCCCCAGCATTTT
CATRTGTGPYSNQPQHF
>.|TRBV5-1|TRBJ2-7|.
TGCGCCAGCAGCCCGACGATTGGCTACGAGCAGTACTTC
CASSPTIGYEQYF
>.|TRBV7-3|TRBJ2-7|.
TGTGCCAGCAGCCAAACGGCCGGGGCCCGGGAGCAGTACTTC
CASSQTAGAREQYF
>TRBD1|TRBV5-1|TRBJ2-7|.
TGCGCCAGCAGCATACCTGGACAGGGGAACGAGCAGTACTTC
CASSIPGQGNEQYF
>TRBD2|TRBV5-1|TRBJ2-3|.
TGCGCCAGCAGCTTATCCTTTACTAGCGGGAGTACAGATACGCAGTATTTT
CASSLSFTSGSTDTQYF